This TCR beta chain originates from a study of beta chain features in type 1 diabetes. Study-wide results and limits: Cells expressing TCR highly could be over-represented by cDNA sequencing.

This clone was recorded only once. Its target is not known. The V and J ends lost 4 bases and 7 bases respectively, with 17 bases between them. This CDR3 comprises 15 residues. In germline, CDR1 is SGHNT, CDR2 YYREEE (reference sequence). Expressed TCRB transcripts were sequenced because the entire RNA isolate underwent reverse transcription. Libraries were prepared by immunoSEQ multiplex PCR; TCRdb keeps only in-frame clonotypes and omits some of them. The table lists roughly 240,000 clones, 55% to 70% of them singletons, with approximately 0.053% in the top ten. The source is a man aged 25 to 40 in good health. The sequenced sample was naive CD4+ T cells from blood. V usage is TRBV5-4 and J usage is TRBJ2-2; weak D call: TRBD2 (6 bases). The CDR3 here is CASSPYGGRIGELFF. For the CDR3, the DNA is TGTGCCAGCAGCCCTTACGGGGGACGGATCGGGGAGCTGTTTTTT.